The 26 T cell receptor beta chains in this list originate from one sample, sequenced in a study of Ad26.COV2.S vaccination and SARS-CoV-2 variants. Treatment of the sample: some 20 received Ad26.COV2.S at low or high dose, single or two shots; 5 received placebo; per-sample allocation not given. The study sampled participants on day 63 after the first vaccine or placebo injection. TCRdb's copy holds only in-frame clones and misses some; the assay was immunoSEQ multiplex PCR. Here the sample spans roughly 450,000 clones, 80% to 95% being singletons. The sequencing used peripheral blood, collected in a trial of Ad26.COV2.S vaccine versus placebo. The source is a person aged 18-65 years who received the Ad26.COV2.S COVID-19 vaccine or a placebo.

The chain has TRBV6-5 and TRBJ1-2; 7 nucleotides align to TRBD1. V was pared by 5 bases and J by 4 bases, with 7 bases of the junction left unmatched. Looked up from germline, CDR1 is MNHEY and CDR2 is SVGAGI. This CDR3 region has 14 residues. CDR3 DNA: TGTGCCAGCAGTCGCGGGACAGAGATCTATGGCTACACCTTC. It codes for CASSRGTEIYGYTF.

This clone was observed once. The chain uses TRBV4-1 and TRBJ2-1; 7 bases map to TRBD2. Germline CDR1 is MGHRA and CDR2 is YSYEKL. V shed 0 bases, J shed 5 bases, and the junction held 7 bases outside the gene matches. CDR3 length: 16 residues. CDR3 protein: CASSQEGLAANNEQFF. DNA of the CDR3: TGCGCCAGCAGCCAAGAGGGGCTAGCGGCAAACAATGAGCAGTTCTTC.

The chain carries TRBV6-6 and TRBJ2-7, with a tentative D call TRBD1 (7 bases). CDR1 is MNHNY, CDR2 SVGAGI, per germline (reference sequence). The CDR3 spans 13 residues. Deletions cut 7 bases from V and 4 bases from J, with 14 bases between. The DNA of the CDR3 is TGTGCCAGCACGCGGGACAGAGTATACGAGCAGTACTTC. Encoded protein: CASTRDRVYEQYF.

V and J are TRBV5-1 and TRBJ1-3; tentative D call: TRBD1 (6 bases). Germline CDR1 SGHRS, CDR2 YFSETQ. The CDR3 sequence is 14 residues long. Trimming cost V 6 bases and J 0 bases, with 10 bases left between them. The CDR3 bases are TGCGCCAGCACCGGACAGAACTCTGGAAACACCATATATTTT. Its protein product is CASTGQNSGNTIYF.

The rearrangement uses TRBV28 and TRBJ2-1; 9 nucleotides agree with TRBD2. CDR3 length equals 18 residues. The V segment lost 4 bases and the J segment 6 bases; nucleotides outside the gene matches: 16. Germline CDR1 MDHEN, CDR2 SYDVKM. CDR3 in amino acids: CASSSPARLAGFLNEQFF. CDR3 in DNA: TGTGCCAGCAGTTCCCCGGCTAGGCTAGCGGGGTTCCTCAATGAGCAGTTCTTC. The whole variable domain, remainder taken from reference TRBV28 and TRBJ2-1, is DVKVTQSSRYLVKRTGEKVFLECVQDMDHENMFWYRQDPGLGLRLIYFSYDVKMKEKGDIPEGYSVSREKKERFSLILESASTNQTSMYLCASSSPARLAGFLNEQFFGPGTRLTVL.

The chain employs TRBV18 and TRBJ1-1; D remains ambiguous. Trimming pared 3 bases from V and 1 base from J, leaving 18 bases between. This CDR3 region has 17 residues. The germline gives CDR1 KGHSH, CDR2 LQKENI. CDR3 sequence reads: CASSPQPWKAQNTEAFF. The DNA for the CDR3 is TGTGCCAGCTCACCTCAACCGTGGAAGGCCCAGAACACTGAAGCTTTCTTT.

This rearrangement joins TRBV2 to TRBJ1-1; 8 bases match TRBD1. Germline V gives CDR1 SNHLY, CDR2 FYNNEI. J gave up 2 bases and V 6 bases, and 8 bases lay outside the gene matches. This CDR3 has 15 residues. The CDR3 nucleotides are TGTGCCAGCAGCGGTAGGACAGGGAGCAACACTGAAGCTTTCTTT. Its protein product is CASSGRTGSNTEAFF.

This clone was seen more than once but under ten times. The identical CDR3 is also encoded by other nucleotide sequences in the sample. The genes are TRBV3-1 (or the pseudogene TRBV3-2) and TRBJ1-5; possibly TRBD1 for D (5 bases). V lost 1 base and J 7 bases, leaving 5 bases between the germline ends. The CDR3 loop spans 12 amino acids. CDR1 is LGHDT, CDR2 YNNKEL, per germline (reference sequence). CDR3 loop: CASSQGGQPQHF. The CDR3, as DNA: TGTGCCAGCAGCCAAGGGGGCCAGCCCCAGCATTTT.

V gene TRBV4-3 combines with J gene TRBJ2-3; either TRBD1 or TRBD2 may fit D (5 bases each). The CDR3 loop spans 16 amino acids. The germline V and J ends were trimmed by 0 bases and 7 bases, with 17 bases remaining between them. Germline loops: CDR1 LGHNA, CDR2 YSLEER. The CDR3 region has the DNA TGCGCCAGCAGCCAAGATCGGGGCTCGTACTCATATACGCAGTATTTT. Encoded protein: CASSQDRGSYSYTQYF.

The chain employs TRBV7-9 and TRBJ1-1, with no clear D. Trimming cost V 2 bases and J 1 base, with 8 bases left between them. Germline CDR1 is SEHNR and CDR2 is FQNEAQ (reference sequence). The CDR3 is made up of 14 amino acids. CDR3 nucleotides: TGTGCCAGCAGCTTACTCGCGGAGAACACTGAAGCTTTCTTT. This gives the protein CASSLLAENTEAFF.

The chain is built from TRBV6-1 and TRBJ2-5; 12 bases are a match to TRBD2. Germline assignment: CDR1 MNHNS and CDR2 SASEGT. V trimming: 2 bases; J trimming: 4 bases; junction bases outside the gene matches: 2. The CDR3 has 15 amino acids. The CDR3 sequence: CASSELAGGPETQYF. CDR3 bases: TGTGCCAGCAGTGAACTAGCGGGAGGGCCAGAGACCCAGTACTTC.

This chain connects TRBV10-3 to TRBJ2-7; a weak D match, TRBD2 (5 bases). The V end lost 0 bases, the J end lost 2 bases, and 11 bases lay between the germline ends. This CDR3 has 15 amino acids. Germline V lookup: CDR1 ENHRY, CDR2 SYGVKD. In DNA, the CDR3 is TGTGCCATCAGTGAGTCGCCCCTAGCTGCCTACGAGCAGTACTTC. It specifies CAISESPLAAYEQYF.

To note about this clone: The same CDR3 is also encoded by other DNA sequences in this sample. CDR3 protein: CASSLVGETQYF. For the CDR3, the DNA is TGTGCCAGCAGTTTGGTAGGAGAGACCCAGTACTTC. This rearrangement joins TRBV27 to TRBJ2-5, with D uncertain. Trimming took 3 bases from V and 4 from J, leaving 6 bases between them. Germline CDR1 and CDR2: MNHEY and SMNVEV (reference sequence). The CDR3 is made up of 12 amino acids.

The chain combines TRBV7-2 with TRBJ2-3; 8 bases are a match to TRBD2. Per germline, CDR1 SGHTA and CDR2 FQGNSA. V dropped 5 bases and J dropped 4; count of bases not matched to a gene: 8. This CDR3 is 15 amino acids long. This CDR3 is CASSLEGGRPDTQYF. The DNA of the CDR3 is TGTGCCAGCAGCCTAGAGGGCGGGAGGCCAGATACGCAGTATTTT.

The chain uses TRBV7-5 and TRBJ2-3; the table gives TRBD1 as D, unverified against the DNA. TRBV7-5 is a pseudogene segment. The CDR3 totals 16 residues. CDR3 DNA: TGTGCCAGAAGCTTTATTACAGGGTTTTCTCTGTATACGCAGTATTTT. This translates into CARSFITGFSLYTQYF.

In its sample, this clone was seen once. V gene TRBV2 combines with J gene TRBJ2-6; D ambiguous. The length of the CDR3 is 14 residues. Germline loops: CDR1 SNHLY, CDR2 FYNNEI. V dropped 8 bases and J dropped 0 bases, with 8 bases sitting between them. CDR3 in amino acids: CASQSGSGANVLTF. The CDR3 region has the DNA TGTGCCAGCCAATCAGGCTCTGGGGCCAACGTCCTGACTTTC.

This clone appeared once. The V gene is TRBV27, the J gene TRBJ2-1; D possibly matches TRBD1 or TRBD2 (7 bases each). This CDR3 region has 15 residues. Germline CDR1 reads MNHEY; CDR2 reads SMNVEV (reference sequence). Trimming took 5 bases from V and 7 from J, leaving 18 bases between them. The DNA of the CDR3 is TGTGCCAGCAGTCCCCGGGGAGGGGGCGGGAATGAGCAGTTCTTC. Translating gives CASSPRGGGGNEQFF.

Written as DNA, the CDR3 is TGTGCCACCAGCAGAGACGCGACTAGCGGGATCTACCAAGAGACCCAGTACTTC. Translating gives CATSRDATSGIYQETQYF. The chain joins TRBV15 to TRBJ2-5; 11 nucleotides line up with TRBD2. Germline lookup yields CDR1 LNHNV and CDR2 YYDKDF (reference sequence). With 0 bases clipped from V and 0 bases from J, the junction kept 6 bases outside the gene matches. The CDR3 totals 18 residues.

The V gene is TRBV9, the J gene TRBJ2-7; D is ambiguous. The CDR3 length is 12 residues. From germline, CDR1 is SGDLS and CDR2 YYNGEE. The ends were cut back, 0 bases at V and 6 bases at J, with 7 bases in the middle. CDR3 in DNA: TGTGCCAGCAGCGTAGGGGCATCCGAGCAGTACTTC. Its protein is CASSVGASEQYF. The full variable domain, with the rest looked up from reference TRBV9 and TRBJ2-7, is DSGVTQTPKHLITATGQRVTLRCSPRSGDLSVYWYQQSLDQGLQFLIQYYNGEERAKGNILERFSAQQFPDLHSELNLSSLELGDSALYFCASSVGASEQYFGPGTRLTVT.

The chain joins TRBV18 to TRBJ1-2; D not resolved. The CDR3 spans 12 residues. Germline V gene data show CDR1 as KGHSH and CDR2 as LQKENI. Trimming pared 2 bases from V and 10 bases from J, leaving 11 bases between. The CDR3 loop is CASSPGEDVYTF. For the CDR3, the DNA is TGTGCCAGCTCACCAGGTGAGGACGTCTACACCTTC.

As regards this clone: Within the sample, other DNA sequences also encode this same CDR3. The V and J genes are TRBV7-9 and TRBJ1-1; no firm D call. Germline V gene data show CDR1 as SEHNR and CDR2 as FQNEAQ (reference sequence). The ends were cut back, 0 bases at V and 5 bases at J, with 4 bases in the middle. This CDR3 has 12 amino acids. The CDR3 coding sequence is TGTGCCAGCAGCTTAGCGGGGACTGAAGCTTTCTTT. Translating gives CASSLAGTEAFF. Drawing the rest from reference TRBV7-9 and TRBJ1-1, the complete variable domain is DTGVSQNPRHKITKRGQNVTFRCDPISEHNRLYWYRQTLGQGPEFLTYFQNEAQLEKSRLLSDRFSAERPKGSFSTLEIQRTEQGDSAMYLCASSLAGTEAFFGQGTRLTVV.

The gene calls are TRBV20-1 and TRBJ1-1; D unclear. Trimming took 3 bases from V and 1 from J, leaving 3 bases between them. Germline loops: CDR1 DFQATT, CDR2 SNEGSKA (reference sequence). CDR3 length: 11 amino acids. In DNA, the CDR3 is TGCAGTGCTAGTCAGAACACTGAAGCTTTCTTT. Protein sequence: CSASQNTEAFF.

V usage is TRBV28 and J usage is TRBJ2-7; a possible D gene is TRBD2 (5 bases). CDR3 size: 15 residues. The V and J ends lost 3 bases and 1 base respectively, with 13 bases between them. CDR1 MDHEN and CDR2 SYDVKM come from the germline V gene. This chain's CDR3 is CASSFREPGSYEQYF. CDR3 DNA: TGTGCCAGCAGTTTCCGGGAACCCGGATCCTACGAGCAGTACTTC.

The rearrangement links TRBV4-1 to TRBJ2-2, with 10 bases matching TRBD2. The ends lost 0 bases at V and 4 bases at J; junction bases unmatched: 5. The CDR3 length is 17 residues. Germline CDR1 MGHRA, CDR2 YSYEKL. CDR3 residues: CASSQDIAGGTTGELFF. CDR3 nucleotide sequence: TGCGCCAGCAGCCAAGATATAGCGGGAGGCACCACCGGGGAGCTGTTTTTT.

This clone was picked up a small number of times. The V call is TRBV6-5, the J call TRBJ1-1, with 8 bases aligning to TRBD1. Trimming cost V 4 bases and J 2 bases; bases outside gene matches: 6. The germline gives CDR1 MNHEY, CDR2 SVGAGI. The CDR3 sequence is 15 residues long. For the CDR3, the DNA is TGTGCCAGCAGTTTCGAGGACAGGGCCAACACTGAAGCTTTCTTT. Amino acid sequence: CASSFEDRANTEAFF.

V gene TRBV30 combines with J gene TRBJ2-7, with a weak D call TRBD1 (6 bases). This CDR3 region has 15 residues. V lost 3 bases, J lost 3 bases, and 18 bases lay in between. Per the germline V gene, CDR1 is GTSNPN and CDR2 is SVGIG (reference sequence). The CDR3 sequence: CAWSPGTPGHYEQYF. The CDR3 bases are TGTGCCTGGAGCCCCGGGACACCAGGCCACTACGAGCAGTACTTC. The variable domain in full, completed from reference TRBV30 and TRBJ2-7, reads SQTIHQWPATLVQPVGSPLSLECTVEGTSNPNLYWYRQAAGRGLQLLFYSVGIGQISSEVPQNLSASRPQDRQFILSSKKLLLSDSGFYLCAWSPGTPGHYEQYFGPGTRLTVT.